These T cell receptor beta chains were read from a single sample in a study of T cell changes during pregnancy in multiple sclerosis. Data came from immunoSEQ multiplex PCR; TCRdb stores just in-frame clones and leaves some out. The sample records about 48,000 clones, approximately 92% being singletons. This specimen consisted of CD4+ T cells from peripheral blood mononuclear cells, obtained in the second trimester of pregnancy. These receptor sequences come from a female donor in good health, enrolled as a control in a pregnancy study. Both conserved end residues are part of each CDR3. Fields, in order: clone size, J gene, V gene, D gene, CDR3 protein, CDR3 DNA. A D gene is named only where the DNA matches it firmly. Clone size, where shown, is once, few, many, or a class for clones that have expanded.

>.|TRBJ2-6|TRBV4-1|.
CASANPMSYSSGANVLTF
TGCGCCAGCGCTAACCCAATGTCATATAGCTCTGGGGCCAACGTCCTGACTTTC
>.|TRBJ2-7|TRBV7-9|TRBD2
CASSLLGRRTGGYEQYF
TGTGCCAGCAGCTTGTTGGGACGGAGAACGGGGGGCTACGAGCAGTACTTC
>few|TRBJ2-1|TRBV28|.
CASSLARLSSYNEQFF
TGTGCCAGCAGTTTAGCGCGGTTAAGCTCCTACAATGAGCAGTTCTTC
>.|TRBJ1-5|TRBV6-1|TRBD1
CASRGGQGGNQPQHF
TGTGCCAGCAGGGGAGGACAGGGCGGCAATCAGCCCCAGCATTTT
>.|TRBJ2-3|TRBV27|TRBD2
CASRRLAGSLGGTDTQYF
TGTGCCAGCAGAAGACTAGCGGGAAGCCTTGGGGGCACAGATACGCAGTATTTT
>.|TRBJ2-7|TRBV29-1|TRBD1
CSVVRDRGPYEQYF
TGCAGCGTCGTTAGGGACAGGGGGCCCTACGAGCAGTACTTC
>.|TRBJ1-4|TRBV5-4|.
CASSLDRDYEKLFF
TGTGCCAGCAGCTTGGACAGGGATTACGAAAAACTGTTTTTT
>.|TRBJ1-3|TRBV6-5|.
CASRSLSGNTIYF
TGTGCCAGCAGGTCACTCTCTGGAAACACCATATATTTT
>.|TRBJ2-3|TRBV4-2|.
CASSQAVGGTSDTQYF
TGTGCCAGCAGCCAAGCGGTTGGCGGCACCAGCGATACGCAGTATTTT
>.|TRBJ1-2|TRBV29-1|.
CSVVRQDTYYGYTF
TGCAGCGTTGTGCGGCAGGACACCTACTATGGCTACACCTTC
>.|TRBJ2-3|TRBV19|.
CASSSSTSTSTDTQYF
TGTGCCAGTAGTTCGTCAACTAGCACGAGCACAGATACGCAGTATTTT
>.|TRBJ1-1|TRBV7-9|.
CASSPGTEAFF
TGTGCCAGCAGCCCGGGAACTGAAGCTTTCTTT
>.|TRBJ2-1|TRBV5-5|.
CASSLWMSDIRNEQFF
TGTGCCAGCAGCTTGTGGATGAGTGACATAAGAAATGAGCAGTTCTTC
>.|TRBJ1-4|TRBV9|.
CASSPDTHNEKLFF
TGTGCCAGCAGCCCGGACACTCATAATGAAAAACTGTTTTTT
>.|TRBJ2-3|TRBV5-1|.
CASSHDPGVTQYF
TGCGCCAGCAGCCACGACCCCGGGGTGACGCAGTATTTT
>.|TRBJ2-7|TRBV28|.
CASSFGVLVYEQYF
TGTGCCAGCAGTTTTGGTGTTTTAGTATACGAGCAGTACTTC
>.|TRBJ2-7|TRBV25-1|.
CASSGSYEQYF
TGTGCCAGCAGCGGGAGTTACGAGCAGTACTTC
>.|TRBJ1-4|TRBV6-1|.
CASRAHRGTNEKLFF
TGTGCCAGCAGGGCCCATAGGGGAACTAATGAAAAACTGTTTTTT
>.|TRBJ1-1|TRBV21-1|.
CASSNLCIAGEPMNTEAFF
TGTGCCAGCAGCAATCTCTGCATCGCAGGGGAACCTATGAACACTGAAGCTTTCTTT
>.|TRBJ2-7|TRBV7-9|.
CASGEYTYEQYF
TGTGCCAGCGGGGAGTACACCTACGAGCAGTACTTC
>.|TRBJ2-7|TRBV5-5|.
CASSLLVTRDEQYF
TGTGCCAGCAGCTTGTTGGTGACTAGAGACGAGCAGTACTTC
>once|TRBJ2-3|TRBV19|TRBD2
CASSRPAGVRSTDTQYF
TGTGCCAGTAGCAGGCCAGCGGGAGTTCGTAGCACAGATACGCAGTATTTT
>.|TRBJ2-1|TRBV4-3|.
CASSQDMGLEYNEQFF
TGCGCCAGCAGCCAAGACATGGGTCTAGAGTACAATGAGCAGTTCTTC
>.|TRBJ1-1|TRBV18|.
CASSPRVVDPGTEAFF
TGTGCCAGCTCACCCCGCGTGGTCGACCCGGGCACTGAAGCTTTCTTT
>.|TRBJ1-2|TRBV11-2|.
CASSLDGGTGPYGYTF
TGTGCCAGCAGCTTAGATGGGGGGACTGGACCCTATGGCTACACCTTC
>.|TRBJ2-2|TRBV12-2|.
CASRLEAAGGPCNTGELFF
TGTGCAAGTCGCTTAGAGGCGGCGGGGGGGCCGTGTAACACCGGGGAGCTGTTTTTT
>.|TRBJ1-2|TRBV10-3|.
CAISESLPANYGYTF
TGTGCCATCAGTGAGTCCTTGCCGGCTAACTATGGCTACACCTTC
>.|TRBJ2-7|TRBV25-1|TRBD2
CASSAPGLAGGEQYF
TGTGCCAGCAGTGCCCCGGGACTAGCGGGGGGGGAGCAGTACTTC